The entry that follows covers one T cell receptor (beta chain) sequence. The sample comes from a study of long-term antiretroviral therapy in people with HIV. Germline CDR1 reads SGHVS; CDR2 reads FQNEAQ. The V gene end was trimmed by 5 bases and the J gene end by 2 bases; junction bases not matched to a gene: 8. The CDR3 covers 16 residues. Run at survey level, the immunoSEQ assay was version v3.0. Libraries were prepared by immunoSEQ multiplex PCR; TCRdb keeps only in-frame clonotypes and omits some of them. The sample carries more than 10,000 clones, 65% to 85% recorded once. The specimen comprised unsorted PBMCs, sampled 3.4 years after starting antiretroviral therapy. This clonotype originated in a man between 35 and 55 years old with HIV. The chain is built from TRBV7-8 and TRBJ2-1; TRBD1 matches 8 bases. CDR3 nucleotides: TGTGCCAGCAGCCCAAGACAGGGGCCTCCCTACAATGAGCAGTTCTTC. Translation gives CASSPRQGPPYNEQFF.